This T cell receptor beta chain is from a study of blood T cells in healthy people across ages. Study summary: T cells yielded about one barcoded beta molecule per two cells through template switching. The study, taken as a whole, reports: Both higher diversity and more naive CD4+ cells marked long-lived donors when set against aged donors. Nothing was known about donor CMV status, and this possibly confounded expanded clonotype changes.

Germline-derived CDR1 and CDR2 are MNHEY and SMNVEV (reference sequence). The CDR3 loop spans 14 amino acids. This clonotype showed up just a few times. Its antigen is unknown. A second about 7 to 12 cycle PCR used barcoded and J-beta primers. Each CDR3 protein gets one entry after TCRdb re-called the 5' RACE reads with MiXCR. The table includes over 600,000 distinct CDR3 sequences, 46% detected once. This chain uses TRBV27 with TRBJ2-5; D is possibly TRBD1 or TRBD2 (5 bases each). The end of the DNA fits TRBJ2-7 better, so the J call may be wrong. The sequencing input was blood. The receptor comes from a man at least 80 years old in good health. The CDR3 spells CASSHRDGAYEQYF. CDR3 nucleotide sequence: TGTGCCAGCAGTCACCGGGACGGGGCCTACGAGCAGTACTTC.